The 8 T cell receptor beta chains listed next were all sequenced from one sample in a study of shared clonotypes between healthy human individuals. Sequencing used immunoSEQ multiplex PCR; TCRdb keeps in-frame clones, though not all of them. The sample shows 2 million to 3 million clones, roughly 93% of them seen only once. The sample was naive CD4+ T cells from PBMCs. Specified subset: CD45RA+ positively selected. The source of these receptors is a man aged 18 to 30 in good health. Some clones in this sample may be carry-over from other donors' samples.

V gene TRBV10-1 combines with J gene TRBJ2-7; 10 nucleotides match TRBD2. Trimming cost V 2 bases and J 5 bases; bases outside gene matches: 9. CDR1 is WNHNN, CDR2 SYGVQD, per germline (reference sequence). The length of the CDR3 is 16 residues. Written as DNA, the CDR3 is TGCGCCAGCAGTGAGAGTTTCGGGACTAGCGCAGACGAGCAGTACTTC. Protein product: CASSESFGTSADEQYF.

The chain carries TRBV6-1 and TRBJ1-5; D is unresolved. The CDR3 totals 14 residues. Germline assignment: CDR1 MNHNS and CDR2 SASEGT. Trimming stripped 10 bases from V and 3 bases from J, with 16 bases between. DNA of the CDR3: TGTGCCACCGGTTTTGGCCCGGTCAATCAGCCCCAGCATTTT. Protein: CATGFGPVNQPQHF.

The CDR3 nucleotides read TGTGCCAGCAGCTTATTGACTCGGCAGGGGGAGTTGGATACGCAGTATTTT. The encoded protein is CASSLLTRQGELDTQYF. J is TRBJ2-3 and V is TRBV5-6; 7 bases fit TRBD1. The CDR3 extends over 17 amino acids. The trim removed 2 bases at V and 6 bases at J, leaving 15 bases unmatched. The germline CDR1 and CDR2 sequences are SGHDT and YYEEEE.

This sequence joins TRBV28 and TRBJ2-5; 7 positions agree with TRBD1. The J call is uncertain, as TRBJ2-7 better fits the DNA end. CDR3 length: 19 amino acids. Germline assignment: CDR1 MDHEN and CDR2 SYDVKM. The CDR3: CASSLPLKVPGQQDYEQYF. In DNA form, the CDR3 reads TGTGCCAGCAGTTTGCCCCTCAAAGTACCGGGACAGCAGGACTACGAGCAGTACTTC.

With regard to this clone: Other DNA sequences in the same sample also yield this CDR3. The J gene is TRBJ2-5, the V gene TRBV19, with D unresolved. In germline, CDR1 is LNHDA, CDR2 SQIVND (reference sequence). With 3 bases removed from V and 2 bases from J, the gap between germline ends came to 10 bases. The CDR3 runs to 14 residues. DNA of the CDR3: TGTGCCAGTAGTATCTTCGGGCCACAAGAGACCCAGTACTTC. Translating it yields CASSIFGPQETQYF.

V usage is TRBV6-1 and J usage is TRBJ1-2; 7 nucleotides match TRBD1. Looked up from germline, CDR1 is MNHNS and CDR2 is SASEGT. Trimming cost V 6 bases and J 0 bases; bases outside gene matches: 1. There are 13 residues in the CDR3. CDR3: CASRGTANYGYTF. The DNA of the CDR3 is TGTGCCAGCAGGGGGACAGCTAACTATGGCTACACCTTC.

The chain combines TRBV18 with TRBJ2-1, with D unclear. V was pared by 3 bases and J by 5 bases, with 5 bases between. Germline V gene sequence: CDR1 KGHSH, CDR2 LQKENI. The CDR3 runs to 12 residues. This CDR3 reads CASSPNHNEQFF. The CDR3 DNA reads TGTGCCAGCTCACCTAACCACAATGAGCAGTTCTTC.

The gene calls are TRBV7-8 and TRBJ2-1, with 11 bases identical to TRBD2. V shed 5 bases, J shed 7 bases, and the junction held 10 bases outside the gene matches. This CDR3 has 16 residues. Germline V gene lookup returns CDR1 SGHVS and CDR2 FQNEAQ. The CDR3 is CASSITTSGIGNEQFF. DNA of the CDR3: TGTGCCAGCAGCATTACGACTAGCGGGATTGGTAATGAGCAGTTCTTC.